The 29 T cell receptor beta chains given below trace back to one sample, sequenced in a study of blood T cell repertoires in COVID-19. The assay was immunoSEQ multiplex PCR, and TCRdb's table has in-frame clones only and misses some. The data contain approximately 300,000 clones, about 87% of them singletons. The sample comprised peripheral blood. All receptors come from a woman in her thirties or forties with acute or convalescent COVID-19.

This rearrangement joins TRBV5-1 to TRBJ2-1; TRBD1 aligns across 8 bases. V lost 0 bases to trimming and J lost 5 bases; unmatched junction nucleotides: 4. The CDR3 contains 15 residues. Germline lookup yields CDR1 SGHRS and CDR2 YFSETQ. The CDR3 loop reads CASSLVPGQDNEQFF. As DNA, the CDR3 is TGCGCCAGCAGCTTGGTACCGGGACAGGACAATGAGCAGTTCTTC.

This chain joins TRBV30 and TRBJ1-2; D call uncertain. The length of the CDR3 is 12 residues. The V end was cut by 7 bases, the J end by 3 bases, with 12 bases between. CDR1 GTSNPN and CDR2 SVGIG come from the germline V gene (reference sequence). The CDR3: CASPGRDYGYTF. Written as DNA, the CDR3 is TGTGCCTCCCCAGGTCGCGACTATGGCTACACCTTC. The full variable domain, completed using reference TRBV30 and TRBJ1-2, is SQTIHQWPATLVQPVGSPLSLECTVEGTSNPNLYWYRQAAGRGLQLLFYSVGIGQISSEVPQNLSASRPQDRQFILSSKKLLLSDSGFYLCASPGRDYGYTFGSGTRLTVV.

This chain connects TRBV3-1 (or the pseudogene TRBV3-2) to TRBJ1-2; D unresolved. CDR1 LGHDT and CDR2 YNNKEL come from the germline V gene (reference sequence). The CDR3 extends over 14 amino acids. V lost 5 bases to trimming and J lost 6 bases, with 16 bases between them. The DNA for the CDR3 is TGTGCCAGCAGCGCACGCCAAACCCGCGATGGCTACACCTTC. Its protein product is CASSARQTRDGYTF.

V gene TRBV6-5 combines with J gene TRBJ1-1, with a weak D call TRBD1 (5 bases). This CDR3 is built from 13 residues. The germline gives CDR1 MNHEY, CDR2 SVGAGI. With 8 bases removed from V and 4 bases from J, the gap between germline ends came to 14 bases. CDR3 nucleotides: TGTGCCAGCTTGCGGGGGGGGAGCACTGAAGCTTTCTTT. Translation: CASLRGGSTEAFF.

This sequence joins TRBV11-2 and TRBJ1-5; D gene ambiguous. The germline CDR1 and CDR2 sequences are SGHAT and FQNNGV. The CDR3 consists of 15 residues. V was clipped by 5 bases and J by 4 bases, with 15 bases between them. Here the CDR3 DNA reads TGTGCCAGCAGCCCTGACCTGGGAGGAAATCAGCCCCAGCATTTT. This encodes CASSPDLGGNQPQHF.

This chain joins TRBV5-1 and TRBJ2-2, with a tentative D call TRBD2 (5 bases). Germline CDR1 and CDR2: SGHRS and YFSETQ. The V gene lost 4 bases and the J gene lost 1 base, with 14 bases spanning the gap. CDR3 size: 16 residues. The CDR3 DNA follows: TGCGCCAGCAGCAAGACCACCGGAGGGAACACCGGGGAGCTGTTTTTT. Protein: CASSKTTGGNTGELFF.

This chain uses TRBV4-1 with TRBJ2-3; possibly TRBD1 for D (5 bases). Per the germline V gene, CDR1 is MGHRA and CDR2 is YSYEKL. The CDR3 runs 16 residues. Trimming cost V 0 bases and J 7 bases, with 17 bases left between them. CDR3 sequence reads: CASSQDRPGLGYTQYF. The CDR3 DNA follows: TGCGCCAGCAGCCAAGATCGTCCAGGGCTAGGTTATACGCAGTATTTT.

V gene TRBV12-3 or TRBV12-4 combines with J gene TRBJ1-2; D not resolved. CDR3 length: 12 amino acids. Trimming stripped 0 bases from V and 6 bases from J, with 5 bases between. Here the CDR3 reads CASSLATNGYTF. The DNA of the CDR3 is TGTGCCAGCAGTTTAGCGACAAATGGCTACACCTTC.

The chain employs TRBV12-3 or TRBV12-4 and TRBJ1-1; TRBD1 might be the D (5 bases). The germline V and J ends were trimmed by 5 bases and 2 bases, with 9 bases remaining between them. The CDR3 is 13 amino acids. The CDR3 coding sequence is TGTGCCAGCAGTGTGACAGTTAACACTGAAGCTTTCTTT. This encodes CASSVTVNTEAFF.

The chain joins TRBV6-5 to TRBJ2-2, with a weak D call TRBD2 (5 bases). V was pared by 8 bases and J by 2 bases, with 12 bases between. The CDR3 runs 14 residues. The V gene's germline CDR1 is MNHEY and CDR2 SVGAGI. DNA for the CDR3: TGTGCCAGCGGGGTACGGACTAACACCGGGGAGCTGTTTTTT. Its translation is CASGVRTNTGELFF.

The V and J genes are TRBV7-2 and TRBJ1-5, with unresolved D. The CDR3 loop spans 12 amino acids. The V gene lost 1 base and the J gene lost 7 bases, with 5 bases spanning the gap. CDR1 and CDR2 from the germline V gene are SGHTA and FQGNSA. In DNA, the CDR3 is TGTGCCAGCAGCTTAGGGGAGCAGCCCCAGCATTTT. Amino acid sequence: CASSLGEQPQHF.

The V and J genes are TRBV19 and TRBJ2-5; D is unclear. The CDR3 length is 13 residues. CDR1 LNHDA and CDR2 SQIVND come from the germline V gene (reference sequence). V was pared by 1 base and J by 0 bases, with 3 bases between. The DNA for the CDR3 is TGTGCCAGTAGTATAGGCGACCAAGAGACCCAGTACTTC. Translation: CASSIGDQETQYF. The variable domain in full, completed from reference TRBV19 and TRBJ2-5, reads DGGITQSPKYLFRKEGQNVTLSCEQNLNHDAMYWYRQDPGQGLRLIYYSQIVNDFQKGDIAEGYSVSREKKESFPLTVTSAQKNPTAFYLCASSIGDQETQYFGPGTRLLVL.

The chain joins TRBV21-1 to TRBJ2-3; the D call of TRBD1 is as the table states it, not checked on the DNA. TRBV21-1 is listed as a pseudogene. The CDR3 has 15 residues. This CDR3 is CASRRTGDNTDTQYF. The CDR3 DNA is TGTGCCAGCAGAAGGACAGGGGACAACACAGATACGCAGTATTTT.

The chain recombines TRBV12-5 with TRBJ2-3, with 11 positions matching TRBD2. The CDR3 has 17 amino acids. J lost 3 bases, V lost 4 bases, and 9 bases had no gene match. Germline CDR1 LGHNT, CDR2 FRNRAP. The CDR3 sequence: CASGYQLAGEGTDTQYF. The CDR3 DNA sequence: TGTGCTAGTGGTTACCAACTAGCGGGGGAGGGTACAGATACGCAGTATTTT.

J is TRBJ2-1 and V is TRBV6-5; 8 bases are a match to TRBD2. CDR1 and CDR2 (germline): MNHEY, SVGAGI. V shed 5 bases, J shed 8 bases, and the junction held 8 bases outside the gene matches. The CDR3 sequence is 14 residues long. CDR3 sequence (DNA): TGTGCCAGCAGTCGCGGGGGGCCAATGGATGAGCAGTTCTTC. It translates to CASSRGGPMDEQFF.

The genes are TRBV5-4 and TRBJ1-1, with D tentatively TRBD1 (6 bases). The germline V gene has CDR1 SGHNT and CDR2 YYREEE (reference sequence). The CDR3 extends over 15 amino acids. V lost 0 bases and J 1 base, leaving 10 bases between the germline ends. For the CDR3, the DNA is TGTGCCAGCAGCTTGGCGGGACACACGAACACTGAAGCTTTCTTT. This gives the protein CASSLAGHTNTEAFF.

Points on this clone: The same CDR3 also results from other DNA sequences found in this sample. The chain combines TRBV2 with TRBJ1-6; D gene ambiguous. The CDR3 has 15 amino acids. CDR1 and CDR2 (germline): SNHLY, FYNNEI. Trimming stripped 4 bases from V and 3 bases from J, with 10 bases between. The CDR3 DNA reads as TGTGCCAGCAGTGTGGCAGGAAACTATAATTCACCCCTCCACTTT. Its translation is CASSVAGNYNSPLHF.

This chain connects TRBV5-1 to TRBJ1-1; D perhaps matches TRBD1 (5 bases). Germline V gene lookup returns CDR1 SGHRS and CDR2 YFSETQ. Deletions cut 1 base from V and 0 bases from J, with 10 bases between. CDR3 length: 15 residues. The DNA for the CDR3 is TGCGCCAGCAGCTTGATAGGGGCCATGAACACTGAAGCTTTCTTT. This codes for CASSLIGAMNTEAFF.

The CDR3 DNA follows: TGTGCCAGCACAGACGGGGGGCCGGGCACCGGGGAGCTGTTTTTT. Its translation: CASTDGGPGTGELFF. J is TRBJ2-2 and V is TRBV5-4; D may be TRBD2 (7 bases). CDR3 length: 15 residues. V lost 6 bases to trimming and J lost 4 bases, with 16 bases between them. Germline-derived CDR1 and CDR2 are SGHNT and YYREEE (reference sequence).

The chain links TRBV10-2 to TRBJ1-2, with a possible D match to TRBD1 (6 bases). Between the trimmed V and J ends, which lost 6 bases and 4 bases, there was a span of 18 bases. This CDR3 region has 15 residues. Germline V gene sequence: CDR1 WSHSY, CDR2 SAAADI. CDR3 sequence reads: CASRPEGGGGYGYTF. DNA for the CDR3: TGCGCCAGCAGACCCGAGGGGGGGGGAGGCTATGGCTACACCTTC.

The chain joins TRBV3-1 (or the pseudogene TRBV3-2) to TRBJ1-1, with D maybe TRBD1 (5 bases). The germline gives CDR1 LGHDT, CDR2 YNNKEL (reference sequence). This CDR3 comprises 13 residues. The ends were cut back, 1 base at V and 11 bases at J, with 14 bases in the middle. Written as DNA, the CDR3 is TGTGCCAGCAGCCAAGTCGAGGGGCGGGGGGCTTTCTTT. Protein sequence: CASSQVEGRGAFF.

This chain connects TRBV18 to TRBJ1-5; D might be TRBD1 (5 bases). CDR1 is KGHSH and CDR2 is LQKENI in the germline V gene. Trimming took off 0 bases at V and 4 bases at J, with 10 bases between the two ends. CDR3 length: 15 amino acids. DNA of the CDR3: TGTGCCAGCTCACCACCGGGGAAGGGGAATCAGCCCCAGCATTTT. Its protein is CASSPPGKGNQPQHF.

This clone has just one count. The V and J genes are TRBV7-6 and TRBJ2-5, with 7 bases lining up with TRBD2. The V segment lost 2 bases and the J segment 3 bases; nucleotides outside the gene matches: 6. The CDR3 totals 15 residues. CDR1 is SGHVS, CDR2 FNYEAQ, per germline. CDR3 DNA sequence: TGTGCCAGCAGCTTATGGGGGGGAACGAAAGAGACCCAGTACTTC. Residues: CASSLWGGTKETQYF.

V usage is TRBV4-1 and J usage is TRBJ1-4, with 11 bases aligning to TRBD1. CDR3 length: 17 amino acids. The germline CDR1 and CDR2 sequences are MGHRA and YSYEKL. V gave up 2 bases and J gave up 8 bases; unmatched junction bases: 10. CDR3 nucleotide sequence: TGCGCCAGCAGCCAATTGTCACCGGGACAGGGGGGCGAAAAACTGTTTTTT. The encoded protein is CASSQLSPGQGGEKLFF.

CDR3 bases: TGTGCCAGCAGCCCGCACAGGGGGCAAACTGAAGCTTTCTTT. This translates into CASSPHRGQTEAFF. This rearrangement joins TRBV4-2 to TRBJ1-1; TRBD1 agrees at 9 bases. Germline CDR1 is LGHNA and CDR2 is YNFKEQ. The CDR3 is 14 residues long. J was trimmed by 5 bases and V by 4 bases; bases with no gene match: 5.

The chain uses TRBV27 and TRBJ2-1; 11 bases line up with TRBD2. Germline V gives CDR1 MNHEY, CDR2 SMNVEV (reference sequence). The CDR3 is 15 amino acids. V lost 5 bases and J lost 2; bases outside the gene matches: 2. The CDR3 DNA is TGTGCCAGCAGTCAACTAGCGGGGGCCTACAATGAGCAGTTCTTC. It codes for CASSQLAGAYNEQFF.

V is TRBV5-3 and J is TRBJ1-2; D remains ambiguous. TRBV5-3 is identified as an open reading frame with a role that is uncertain. There are 14 residues in the CDR3. Trimming pared 1 base from V and 4 bases from J, leaving 11 bases between. The CDR3, as DNA: TGTGCCAGAAGCTTGAGAGTATATCGCTATGGCTACACCTTC. Its translation is CARSLRVYRYGYTF.

J is TRBJ2-7 and V is TRBV4-1, with 14 positions matching TRBD2. CDR3 length: 18 amino acids. Germline lookup yields CDR1 MGHRA and CDR2 YSYEKL. The V gene end was trimmed by 6 bases and the J gene end by 0 bases; junction bases not matched to a gene: 10. The CDR3 region has the DNA TGCGCCAGCAGGGATATGGGACTAGCGGGGGCAAGCTCCTACGAGCAGTACGTC. Amino acids: CASRDMGLAGASSYEQYV.

This clone was seen once. J is TRBJ1-2 and V is TRBV30; perhaps TRBD1 as D (6 bases). V shed 4 bases and J shed 5 bases, with 14 bases lying between them. Germline CDR1 is GTSNPN and CDR2 is SVGIG (reference sequence). The CDR3 totals 13 residues. The CDR3 loop reads CAWTPGGAYGYTF. The CDR3 DNA sequence: TGTGCCTGGACCCCGGGGGGGGCTTATGGCTACACCTTC.